Below are 16 T cell receptor beta chains sequenced from a single sample in a study of blood T cell repertoires in COVID-19. Generated by immunoSEQ multiplex PCR, the TCRdb table keeps only in-frame clones and is missing some. The profile shows about 180,000 clones, 86% of them singletons. Sequenced material: peripheral blood. The source is a man aged 45 to 65 with active or convalescent COVID-19.

This clone was counted only a few times. The gene calls are TRBV11-2 and TRBJ1-1; D remains ambiguous. V shed 1 base and J shed 3 bases, with 6 bases lying between them. CDR3 length equals 13 residues. Germline CDR1 reads SGHAT; CDR2 reads FQNNGV. The CDR3 loop reads CASSLADYTEAFF. CDR3 coding DNA: TGTGCCAGCAGCTTAGCGGACTACACTGAAGCTTTCTTT.

The CDR3 spells CASNIGLASSYEQYF. The CDR3, as DNA: TGTGCCAGCAACATCGGACTAGCGAGCTCCTACGAGCAGTACTTC. V and J are TRBV28 and TRBJ2-7, with 9 bases identical to TRBD2. The CDR3 covers 15 residues. V lost 7 bases to trimming and J lost 0 bases; unmatched junction nucleotides: 7. Germline V gene sequence: CDR1 MDHEN, CDR2 SYDVKM.

On this clone: At one end the junction does not follow the germline gene, possibly because of a read error. The chain employs TRBV11-3 and TRBJ2-7, with 13 bases matching TRBD2. The CDR3 is 12 amino acids. From germline, CDR1 is SGHNT and CDR2 YENEEA. The CDR3 DNA sequence: TGTGCCAGCAGTTCAACAACGGGACTAGCGGGGTTC. This sequence encodes CASSSTTGLAGF. The entire variable domain, with the rest obtained from reference TRBV11-3 and TRBJ2-7, is as follows: EAGVVQSPRYKIIEKKQPVAFWCNPISGHNTLYWYLQNLGQGPELLIRYENEEAVDDSQLPKDRFSAERLKGVDSTLKIQPAELGDSAVYLCASSSTTGLAGFGPGTRLTVT.

The chain combines TRBV2 with TRBJ2-1, with D perhaps matching TRBD2 (7 bases). CDR1 is SNHLY, CDR2 FYNNEI, per germline. The CDR3 sequence is 14 residues long. V dropped 4 bases and J dropped 5 bases, with 12 bases sitting between them. For the CDR3, the DNA is TGTGCCAGCAGTGCAGGGGACTATCACAATGAGCAGTTCTTC. It codes for CASSAGDYHNEQFF.

The chain carries TRBV7-9 and TRBJ1-1; 7 nucleotides align to TRBD1. V shed 10 bases and J 4 bases; nucleotides not matched to a gene: 6. Germline loops: CDR1 SEHNR, CDR2 FQNEAQ (reference sequence). The CDR3 sequence is 12 residues long. The CDR3 DNA sequence: TGTGCCACTCGACAGGGTTCCACTGAAGCTTTCTTT. Its translation is CATRQGSTEAFF.

The J gene is TRBJ2-5, the V gene TRBV5-1, with 10 bases identical to TRBD2. J was trimmed by 1 base and V by 4 bases; bases with no gene match: 7. The V gene's germline CDR1 is SGHRS and CDR2 YFSETQ. The CDR3 spans 16 residues. This CDR3 reads CASSGGAGGIQETQYF. CDR3 DNA: TGCGCCAGCAGCGGGGGAGCGGGGGGGATCCAAGAGACCCAGTACTTC.

This clone was picked up one time. This chain uses TRBV18 with TRBJ1-1; possibly TRBD1 for D (5 bases). V lost 1 base and J 3 bases, leaving 9 bases between the germline ends. The CDR3 totals 14 residues. Looked up from germline, CDR1 is KGHSH and CDR2 is LQKENI. The CDR3, as DNA: TGTGCCAGCTCACCACGCCGGGGGTACACTGAAGCTTTCTTT. Translating it yields CASSPRRGYTEAFF.

This chain uses TRBV27 with TRBJ2-1, with 9 bases fitting TRBD1. This CDR3 is 15 amino acids long. Germline CDR1 reads MNHEY; CDR2 reads SMNVEV (reference sequence). Losses at the gene ends were 6 bases for V and 4 bases for J; bases not matched to a gene: 7. CDR3 bases: TGTGCCAGCAGGACGGGACAGGGTCCTTACAATGAGCAGTTCTTC. This translates into CASRTGQGPYNEQFF.

The V call is TRBV7-2, the J call TRBJ1-6, with 8 bases lining up with TRBD1. Losses at the gene ends were 1 base for V and 7 bases for J; bases not matched to a gene: 0. CDR3 length: 14 residues. Germline CDR1 and CDR2: SGHTA and FQGNSA. The CDR3 region has the DNA TGTGCCAGCAGCTTAGACAGGGGGAATTCACCCCTCCACTTT. Residues: CASSLDRGNSPLHF.

V usage is TRBV4-3 and J usage is TRBJ2-3; 9 nucleotides align to TRBD1. The junction had 8 bases not matched to a gene; V was cut back by 1 base and J by 6 bases. The CDR3 covers 16 residues. Germline CDR1 and CDR2: LGHNA and YSLEER. The DNA of the CDR3 is TGCGCCAGCAGCCAAGTGGGGGGACAGGGTCCGGATACGCAGTATTTT. Translation gives CASSQVGGQGPDTQYF.

The rearrangement joins TRBV7-2 to TRBJ2-1; a weak D match, TRBD2 (5 bases). CDR3 size: 15 residues. CDR1 is SGHTA and CDR2 is FQGNSA in the germline V gene. The V and J ends lost 5 bases and 4 bases respectively, with 15 bases between them. CDR3 protein: CASSPHLSEYNEQFF. The CDR3 nucleotides read TGTGCCAGCAGCCCTCACCTTAGCGAGTACAATGAGCAGTTCTTC.

The rearrangement uses TRBV6-6 and TRBJ1-3; 7 nucleotides align to TRBD1. Germline V gene data show CDR1 as MNHNY and CDR2 as SVGAGI (reference sequence). CDR3 length: 14 residues. The junction had 4 bases not matched to a gene; V was cut back by 4 bases and J by 4 bases. The CDR3 region has the DNA TGTGCCAGCAGTTCAACAGGGGTGGGAAACACCATATATTTT. Amino acids: CASSSTGVGNTIYF.

The chain couples TRBV28 to TRBJ1-1, with a possible D match to TRBD1 (6 bases). This CDR3 contains 15 residues. CDR1 and CDR2 from the germline V gene are MDHEN and SYDVKM. V shed 0 bases and J shed 2 bases, with 10 bases lying between them. For the CDR3, the DNA is TGTGCCAGCAGTTTATGGACAGGTTCTAACACTGAAGCTTTCTTT. It encodes CASSLWTGSNTEAFF. Combining the CDR3 with reference TRBV28 and TRBJ1-1 gives the whole variable domain DVKVTQSSRYLVKRTGEKVFLECVQDMDHENMFWYRQDPGLGLRLIYFSYDVKMKEKGDIPEGYSVSREKKERFSLILESASTNQTSMYLCASSLWTGSNTEAFFGQGTRLTVV.

This chain joins TRBV24-1 and TRBJ2-7, with 11 bases that match TRBD1. The germline CDR1 and CDR2 sequences are KGHDR and SFDVKD. This CDR3 is built from 15 residues. With V trimmed by 5 bases and J by 0 bases, 2 bases remained unmatched. The CDR3 region is CATSAGTGGSYEQYF. CDR3 sequence (DNA): TGTGCCACCAGTGCGGGGACAGGGGGCTCCTACGAGCAGTACTTC.

V is TRBV9 and J is TRBJ1-4, with D perhaps TRBD1 (6 bases). Trimming stripped 4 bases from V and 7 bases from J, with 14 bases between. This CDR3 is built from 14 residues. CDR1 is SGDLS, CDR2 YYNGEE, per germline. The CDR3 DNA reads TGTGCCAGCAGCATGCGGGGAGGGGGTGAAAAACTGTTTTTT. Its protein product is CASSMRGGGEKLFF.

The chain joins TRBV18 to TRBJ1-5; 9 positions agree with TRBD1. This CDR3 has 16 amino acids. With V trimmed by 3 bases and J by 3 bases, 6 bases remained unmatched. The germline CDR1 and CDR2 sequences are KGHSH and LQKENI. The CDR3 DNA follows: TGTGCCAGCTCACCGTCGGGGACAGGGAACAATCAGCCCCAGCATTTT. Translation: CASSPSGTGNNQPQHF.